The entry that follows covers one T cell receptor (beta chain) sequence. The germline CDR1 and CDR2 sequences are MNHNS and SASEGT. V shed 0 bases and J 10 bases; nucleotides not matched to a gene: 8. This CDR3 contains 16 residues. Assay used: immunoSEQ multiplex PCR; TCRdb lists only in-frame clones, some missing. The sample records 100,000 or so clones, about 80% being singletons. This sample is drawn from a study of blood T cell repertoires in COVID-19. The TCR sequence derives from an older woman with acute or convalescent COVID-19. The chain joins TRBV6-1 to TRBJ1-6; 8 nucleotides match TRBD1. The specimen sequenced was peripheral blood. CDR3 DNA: TGTGCCAGCAGTGAAGCGCCCTGGACAGGGAACTCACCCCTCCACTTT. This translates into CASSEAPWTGNSPLHF.